The rows below give T cell receptor beta chains drawn from one sample of a study of T cells after yellow fever vaccination. TCRdb re-derived calls from the 5' RACE reads in MiXCR, one entry per CDR3 protein. The sample holds a few hundred thousand distinct CDR3 sequences, roughly 4.3% seen once. The specimen comprised PBMCs, sampled 5 days after the yellow fever booster vaccination. The receptor source for this set is a young man who received the YFV17D yellow fever vaccine. The CDR3 runs from the conserved cysteine through the conserved F or W.

TRBJ2-5,TRBV18,CASSPTEQGARGTQYF
TRBJ2-1,TRBV20-1,CSANGGGYNEQFF
TRBJ1-1,TRBV20-1,CSARDLGVGTEAFF
TRBJ2-2,TRBV6-5,CASSDGGAGELFF
TRBJ1-3,TRBV7-9,CASSLVSLSGNTIYF
TRBJ1-2,TRBV18,CASSPPLGKVDYGYTF
TRBJ2-3,TRBV9,CASSPPGTAIAGDTQYF
TRBJ2-1,TRBV19,CASTGTGGWNEQFF
TRBJ2-1,TRBV2,CASNVYWDNEQFF
TRBJ2-1,TRBV9,CASSVTPDLGNNEQFF
TRBJ2-2,TRBV12-3/TRBV12-4,CASSQRETGELFF
TRBJ2-4,TRBV10-3,CAISGEGAKNIQYF
TRBJ2-3,TRBV7-9,CASSFRASGMGDTQYF
TRBJ1-4,TRBV14,CASSQDRRKLFF
TRBJ2-2,TRBV7-7,CASSLVVTGTGELFF
TRBJ2-1,TRBV7-2,CASSLVPSNEQFF
TRBJ1-1,TRBV20-1,CSAPNPGQPIEAFF
TRBJ1-3,TRBV6-1,CASRQDSGNTIYF
TRBJ1-5,TRBV6-5,CASSATGGLNQPQHF
TRBJ2-1,TRBV25-1,CASSELLAGGVFSSYNEQFF
TRBJ2-7,TRBV6-6,CASTPKRGVSYEQYF
TRBJ2-1,TRBV24-1,CATSDWGDEQFF
TRBJ1-5,TRBV7-2,CASSFGGSFNQPQHF
TRBJ1-2,TRBV18,CASSPDRSGYTF
TRBJ2-3,TRBV29-1,CSVEDAGQGSNTQYF
TRBJ1-1,TRBV7-6,CASSSPFGEAFF
TRBJ1-2,TRBV5-8,CASSLNWADGYTF
TRBJ1-1,TRBV12-3/TRBV12-4,CASSNSMNTEAFF
TRBJ1-1,TRBV25-1,CASSESGSQPAFF
TRBJ2-1,TRBV7-2,CASSPRAAGDYNEQFF
TRBJ1-1,TRBV20-1,CSASPSRNTEAFF
TRBJ2-3,TRBV12-5,CASAGARTDTQYF
TRBJ1-2,TRBV6-5,CASRLSGSRPTF
TRBJ2-7,TRBV18,CASSGTGDYEQYF
TRBJ2-3,TRBV6-5,CASSYDWTGVGSTQYF
TRBJ1-4,TRBV3-1,CASSQESSGSHEKLFF
TRBJ2-7,TRBV6-5,CASSYDSYEQYF
TRBJ2-4,TRBV4-2,CASSLVGAGLRLPLAKNIQYF
TRBJ1-5,TRBV4-2,CASSQDRMSNQPQHF
TRBJ1-2,TRBV7-9,CASSSPNRGDGYTF
TRBJ2-5,TRBV27,CASSHRVAGETQYF
TRBJ2-7,TRBV5-1,CASSLVGDEQYF
TRBJ2-3,TRBV6-6,CASSYGVITDTQYF
TRBJ1-5,TRBV5-6,CASSVWGADNQPQHF
TRBJ1-1,TRBV18,CASSDSPNTEAFF
TRBJ2-3,TRBV24-1,CATSDPGRGTDTQYF
TRBJ1-2,TRBV12-3/TRBV12-4,CASTEWTGAPSRGYTF
TRBJ1-4,TRBV10-3,CAISESGQGRNEKLFF
TRBJ2-5,TRBV25-1,CASSELTEETQYF
TRBJ2-7,TRBV6-5,CASSKDSPVRDYEQYF
TRBJ2-7,TRBV5-1,CASSLSTSGGLSSYEQYF
TRBJ2-2,TRBV10-3,CAISESSNTGELFF
TRBJ2-1,TRBV29-1,CSGAGQGSYNEQFF
TRBJ2-2,TRBV5-1,CASSRGLAENTGELFF
TRBJ2-7,TRBV7-9,CAVPVRVSDEQYF